What follows is one T cell receptor (beta chain) and its context. V lost 4 bases and J 3 bases, leaving 10 bases between the germline ends. CDR1 and CDR2 from the germline V gene are MNHEY and SVGAGI. The CDR3 is 13 residues long. The sample originates from a study of T cells after yellow fever vaccination. Study context: Some fractions had low cell numbers, and these were prepared with SMART-Seq v4 Ultra Low Input.

In making TCR cDNA, 5'RACE template switching added a universal primer site and UMIs to it. One entry per CDR3 protein, called by TCRdb with MiXCR from the 5' RACE reads. Here the sample spans hundreds of thousands of distinct CDR3 sequences, around a sixth being singletons. The source was PBMCs, collected before the yellow fever booster vaccination. The origin of this receptor is a man aged 18 to 30 who received the YFV17D yellow fever vaccine. This chain joins TRBV6-5 and TRBJ2-7, with D maybe TRBD1 (6 bases). Here the CDR3 reads CASSWGHSYEQYF. In nucleotides, the CDR3 is TGTGCCAGCAGTTGGGGACACAGCTACGAGCAGTACTTC.